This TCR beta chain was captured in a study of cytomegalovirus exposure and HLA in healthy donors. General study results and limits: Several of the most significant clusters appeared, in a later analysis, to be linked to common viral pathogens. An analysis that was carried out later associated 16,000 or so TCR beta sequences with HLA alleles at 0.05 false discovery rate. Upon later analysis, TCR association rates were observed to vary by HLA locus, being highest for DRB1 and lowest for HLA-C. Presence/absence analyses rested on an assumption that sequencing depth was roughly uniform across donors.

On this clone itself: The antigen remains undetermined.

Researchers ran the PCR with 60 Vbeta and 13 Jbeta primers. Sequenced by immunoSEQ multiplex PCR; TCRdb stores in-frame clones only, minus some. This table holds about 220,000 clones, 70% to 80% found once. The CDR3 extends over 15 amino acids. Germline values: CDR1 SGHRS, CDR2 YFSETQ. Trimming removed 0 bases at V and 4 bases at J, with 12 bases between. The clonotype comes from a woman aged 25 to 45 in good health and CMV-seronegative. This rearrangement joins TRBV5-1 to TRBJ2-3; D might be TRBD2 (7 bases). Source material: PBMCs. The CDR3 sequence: CASSLEGGGPDTQYF. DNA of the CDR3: TGCGCCAGCAGCTTGGAAGGGGGGGGCCCAGATACGCAGTATTTT.